This entry describes one T cell receptor (beta chain). This CDR3 contains 15 residues. CDR1 SNHLY and CDR2 FYNNEI come from the germline V gene. Trimming took off 2 bases at V and 3 bases at J, with 14 bases between the two ends. This sample's time point: peripheral blood 6 weeks after treatment start. This entry comes from a study of PD-L1 blockade in urothelial cancer. Some clones are missing from TCRdb's copy, which holds only in-frame ones; the method was immunoSEQ multiplex PCR. The table shows roughly 42,000 clones, with about 90% occurring only once. The specimen comprised PBMCs, sampled around atezolizumab (anti-PD-L1) treatment. This TCR was recovered from a man between 70 and 80 years old with urothelial cancer. The chain couples TRBV2 to TRBJ2-7; the D gene is possibly TRBD2 (5 bases). CDR3 sequence reads: CASSEFVTGNYEQYF. CDR3 nucleotide sequence: TGTGCCAGCAGTGAATTTGTGACGGGGAACTACGAGCAGTACTTC. Drawing the rest from reference TRBV2 and TRBJ2-7, the complete variable domain is EPEVTQTPSHQVTQMGQEVILRCVPISNHLYFYWYRQILGQKVEFLVSFYNNEISEKSEIFDDQFSVERPDGSNFTLKIRSTKLEDSAMYFCASSEFVTGNYEQYFGPGTRLTVT.